This TCR beta chain was recorded in a study of T cell responses to AZD1222 COVID-19 vaccine. Clones were read by immunoSEQ multiplex PCR, and TCRdb kept only the in-frame ones, dropping some. The data contain around 100,000 clones, 85% of them singletons. The CDR3 spans 13 residues. Germline V CDR1 and CDR2: SNHLY, FYNNEI. V gave up 8 bases and J gave up 8 bases; unmatched junction bases: 11. Sample: peripheral blood, taken 28 days after the second AZD1222 dose. This TCR came from an adult who received the AZD1222 COVID-19 vaccine. The chain carries TRBV2 and TRBJ1-1; TRBD1 agrees at 7 bases. The chain's CDR3 is CASCNDRASEAFF. The DNA of the CDR3 is TGTGCCAGCTGTAATGACAGGGCTTCCGAAGCTTTCTTT.